This paragraph covers one TCR beta chain sequence. No antigen is known for it. This specimen comes from a study of cytomegalovirus exposure and HLA in healthy donors. On the study more broadly: Early released data comprised around 85 million unique TCRs from HLA-typed donors.

Germline V gene sequence: CDR1 MNHEY, CDR2 SVGAGI. This CDR3 region has 15 residues. V lost 0 bases and J lost 4, with 12 bases in between. Study-wide results and caveats: Most TCR sequences were seen very rarely across donors, but some public TCRs occurred in many. When a later analysis was performed, an Asian-associated ancestry cluster reportedly had fewer N-insertions than the roughly 700-donor mean.

With 60 Vbeta and 13 Jbeta primers, the PCR was carried out. TCRdb's table, derived via immunoSEQ multiplex PCR, lists solely in-frame clones and lacks some. Of some 110,000 clones in the sample, roughly two thirds were seen once. Material for sequencing was PBMCs. The J gene is TRBJ2-5, the V gene TRBV6-5, with a tentative D call TRBD1 (5 bases). This TCR derives from a female donor in good health and CMV-seronegative. CDR3 region: CASSYSGQLGETQYF. The CDR3 bases are TGTGCCAGCAGTTACTCGGGGCAGCTGGGAGAGACCCAGTACTTC.